This T cell receptor beta chain is from a study of long-term antiretroviral therapy in people with HIV. Study-level points and caveats: Clones that had undergone expansion before ART dominated the repertoire at all time points. In samples taken after ART, diversity increased but remained below transplant donor control levels.

immunoSEQ v3.0 was run at survey level. The method was immunoSEQ multiplex PCR; TCRdb's version includes in-frame clones alone and lacks a portion of them. The data show fewer than 45,000 clones, about 94% seen once. Cryopreserved PBMC, at roughly 0.85-11 million per sample, were present before DNA extraction. The CDR3 runs 16 residues. The V gene end was trimmed by 4 bases and the J gene end by 6 bases; junction bases not matched to a gene: 8. Germline V gives CDR1 LNHDA, CDR2 SQIVND (reference sequence). On this clone itself: Its target is unknown.

Here the sequenced sample was unsorted PBMCs, taken 4.1 years after starting antiretroviral therapy. The chain links TRBV19 to TRBJ2-2; TRBD2 matches at 10 bases. The TCR comes from a woman aged 45-59 years with HIV. CDR3: CASSSRGAGGPGELFF. CDR3 nucleotides: TGTGCCAGTAGTAGCCGGGGAGCGGGGGGGCCCGGGGAGCTGTTTTTT.